Shown below are 32 T cell receptor beta chains from a single sample sequenced in a study of blood T cell repertoires in COVID-19. The protocol was immunoSEQ multiplex PCR, while the TCRdb copy is restricted to in-frame clones and leaves out a portion. Here the sample spans approximately 260,000 clones, 89% being singletons. The sequenced sample consisted of peripheral blood. All receptors come from a middle-aged man with acute or convalescent COVID-19.

The rearrangement links TRBV19 to TRBJ2-3, with 8 nucleotides matching TRBD2. J gave up 6 bases and V 1 base, and 15 bases lay outside the gene matches. Per germline, CDR1 LNHDA and CDR2 SQIVND (reference sequence). The CDR3 is made up of 18 amino acids. CDR3 sequence reads: CASSIAGGLGFDPDTQYF. DNA for the CDR3: TGTGCCAGTAGTATAGCTGGGGGACTAGGATTCGATCCCGATACGCAGTATTTT.

The V call is TRBV15, the J call TRBJ1-6; D gene ambiguous. CDR3 length: 12 amino acids. V was shortened by 0 bases and J by 13 bases, with 7 bases between the two germline ends. Germline V gene data show CDR1 as LNHNV and CDR2 as YYDKDF (reference sequence). The CDR3 bases are TGTGCCACCAGCAGAGATGTCGTCCCCCTCCACTTT. Translation gives CATSRDVVPLHF. Combining the CDR3 with reference TRBV15 and TRBJ1-6 gives the whole variable domain DAMVIQNPRYQVTQFGKPVTLSCSQTLNHNVMYWYQQKSSQAPKLLFHYYDKDFNNEADTPDNFQSRRPNTSFCFLDIRSPGLGDTAMYLCATSRDVVPLHFGNGTRLTVT.

The chain joins TRBV4-2 to TRBJ1-1, with D possibly matching TRBD1 (5 bases). The CDR3 covers 15 residues. Germline-derived CDR1 and CDR2 are LGHNA and YNFKEQ. V lost 0 bases and J lost 6, with 14 bases in between. The CDR3 region has the DNA TGTGCCAGCAGCCAAGAAGAGGCGGGGACCCCTGAAGCTTTCTTT. Translation gives CASSQEEAGTPEAFF.

The gene calls are TRBV11-3 and TRBJ2-5; 7 nucleotides match TRBD2. With 1 base clipped from V and 2 bases from J, the junction kept 4 bases outside the gene matches. Germline CDR1 SGHNT, CDR2 YENEEA. CDR3 length equals 15 residues. As DNA, the CDR3 is TGTGCCAGCAGCTTAGGCCCGCGGGGGCAAGAGACCCAGTACTTC. Translated, it gives CASSLGPRGQETQYF.

The chain has TRBV30 and TRBJ1-1; a weak D match, TRBD1 (5 bases). The V and J ends lost 0 bases and 10 bases respectively, with 12 bases between them. Germline lookup yields CDR1 GTSNPN and CDR2 SVGIG (reference sequence). CDR3 length: 12 residues. CDR3 in amino acids: CAWSVLRGGAFF. As DNA, the CDR3 is TGTGCCTGGAGTGTACTAAGGGGAGGAGCTTTCTTT.

This chain joins TRBV5-4 and TRBJ2-7; a possible D gene is TRBD1 (5 bases). The CDR3 has 15 amino acids. Germline values: CDR1 SGHNT, CDR2 YYREEE (reference sequence). V was trimmed by 3 bases and J by 0 bases, leaving 13 bases between them. In nucleotides, the CDR3 is TGTGCCAGCAGCTCCATGACAGATAGCTCCTACGAGCAGTACTTC. Its translation: CASSSMTDSSYEQYF.

This chain connects TRBV6-1 to TRBJ2-1; D might be TRBD1 (6 bases). The CDR3 has 14 residues. Trimming left V 2 bases short and J 6 bases short, with 11 bases between. Per germline, CDR1 MNHNS and CDR2 SASEGT. The CDR3 coding sequence is TGTGCCAGCAGTGAACGCGCAGGGGCCAATGAGCAGTTCTTC. Translating it yields CASSERAGANEQFF.

The genes are TRBV7-8 and TRBJ2-5; TRBD1 might be the D (6 bases). V was trimmed by 1 base and J by 4 bases, leaving 19 bases between them. The CDR3 runs 17 residues. Germline V gene data show CDR1 as SGHVS and CDR2 as FQNEAQ. The CDR3 region is CASSLDLGGRGLETQYF. The CDR3 DNA follows: TGTGCCAGCAGCTTAGATTTAGGGGGTAGGGGCCTAGAGACCCAGTACTTC.

The rearrangement uses TRBV5-4 and TRBJ2-3; TRBD2 matches at 9 bases. CDR3 length: 16 residues. Germline V lookup: CDR1 SGHNT, CDR2 YYREEE (reference sequence). Unmatched junction bases numbered 7, after V lost 0 bases and J lost 5 bases. CDR3 protein: CASSLGLAGRGDTQYF. DNA of the CDR3: TGTGCCAGCAGCTTGGGGCTAGCGGGGAGGGGAGATACGCAGTATTTT.

The table lists this clone with a count of one. The chain carries TRBV18 and TRBJ1-1; TRBD1 matches at 7 bases. Unmatched junction bases numbered 7, after V lost 6 bases and J lost 3 bases. CDR1 KGHSH and CDR2 LQKENI come from the germline V gene. The CDR3 spans 14 residues. CDR3 in amino acids: CASSRQGDHTEAFF. DNA of the CDR3: TGTGCCAGCTCTCGACAGGGAGATCACACTGAAGCTTTCTTT.

The chain recombines TRBV30 with TRBJ2-7; tentative D call: TRBD2 (6 bases). The V gene's germline CDR1 is GTSNPN and CDR2 SVGIG (reference sequence). Deletions cut 2 bases from V and 4 bases from J, with 12 bases between. This CDR3 is 13 amino acids long. The chain's CDR3 is CAWSLDGGYEQYF. The CDR3 DNA sequence: TGTGCCTGGAGTCTCGACGGGGGATACGAGCAGTACTTC. The full variable domain, rest sourced from reference TRBV30 and TRBJ2-7, is SQTIHQWPATLVQPVGSPLSLECTVEGTSNPNLYWYRQAAGRGLQLLFYSVGIGQISSEVPQNLSASRPQDRQFILSSKKLLLSDSGFYLCAWSLDGGYEQYFGPGTRLTVT.

The V and J genes are TRBV5-1 and TRBJ2-7; the match to TRBD2 covers 7 bases. The CDR3 runs to 12 residues. The V gene end was trimmed by 4 bases and the J gene end by 2 bases; junction bases not matched to a gene: 0. Germline V lookup: CDR1 SGHRS, CDR2 YFSETQ. The CDR3 DNA reads TGCGCCAGCAGCGGGGGGGCCTACGAGCAGTACTTC. Amino acids: CASSGGAYEQYF.

The CDR3 reads CASSPPSNYETQYF. The DNA of the CDR3 is TGTGCCAGCTCACCACCCAGTAATTACGAGACCCAGTACTTC. The gene calls are TRBV18 and TRBJ2-5; D is undetermined. Germline-derived CDR1 and CDR2 are KGHSH and LQKENI. V lost 0 bases, J lost 5 bases, and 10 bases lay in between. CDR3 size: 14 residues.

V gene TRBV6-5 combines with J gene TRBJ2-7; TRBD1 matches 8 bases. V lost 5 bases to trimming and J lost 3 bases; unmatched junction nucleotides: 6. Germline V CDR1 and CDR2: MNHEY, SVGAGI. The CDR3 sequence is 14 residues long. CDR3 sequence: CASSITGTGYEQYF. The CDR3 bases are TGTGCCAGCAGTATAACCGGGACAGGCTACGAGCAGTACTTC.

This chain joins TRBV7-3 and TRBJ2-2; maybe TRBD1 (6 bases). The V and J ends lost 5 bases and 2 bases respectively, with 18 bases between them. Looked up from germline, CDR1 is SGHTA and CDR2 is FQGTGA. The CDR3 spans 17 residues. CDR3: CASSLDWAGANTGELFF. The DNA of the CDR3 is TGTGCCAGCAGCCTAGATTGGGCAGGGGCCAACACCGGGGAGCTGTTTTTT.

This clone was detected a few times. V and J are TRBV10-3 and TRBJ1-5; D may be TRBD1 (5 bases). Looked up from germline, CDR1 is ENHRY and CDR2 is SYGVKD. Trimming removed 8 bases from V and 5 bases from J, with 10 bases in between. CDR3 length equals 12 residues. The CDR3 nucleotides are TGTGCCATCGGGGGAGGGGATCAGCCCCAGCATTTT. Translating gives CAIGGGDQPQHF.

V and J are TRBV14 and TRBJ2-5; D possibly corresponds to TRBD1 (6 bases). V shed 2 bases and J shed 2 bases, with 21 bases lying between them. This CDR3 is built from 18 residues. Germline lookup yields CDR1 SGHDN and CDR2 FVKESK. This chain's CDR3 is CASSQPFGENRGQETQYF. In DNA form, the CDR3 reads TGTGCCAGCAGCCAACCATTCGGGGAAAATAGGGGGCAAGAGACCCAGTACTTC.

V is TRBV9 and J is TRBJ2-2, with 10 bases that match TRBD1. Per the germline V gene, CDR1 is SGDLS and CDR2 is YYNGEE. This CDR3 has 18 amino acids. J was trimmed by 1 base and V by 0 bases; bases with no gene match: 6. CDR3 sequence reads: CASSVALGQGQNTGELFF. The CDR3 DNA reads as TGTGCCAGCAGCGTAGCTCTGGGACAGGGGCAGAACACCGGGGAGCTGTTTTTT.

This chain uses TRBV19 with TRBJ2-2, with TRBD2 identical over 7 bases. Germline CDR1 reads LNHDA; CDR2 reads SQIVND (reference sequence). V gave up 6 bases and J gave up 5 bases; unmatched junction bases: 6. The CDR3 is 14 residues long. DNA for the CDR3: TGTGCCAGTAGCGACCTGGGGGGGACCGGGGAGCTGTTTTTT. Encoded protein: CASSDLGGTGELFF.

This chain uses TRBV11-2 with TRBJ2-3; maybe TRBD1 (6 bases). This CDR3 has 15 amino acids. V lost 1 base and J lost 0, with 8 bases in between. The germline gives CDR1 SGHAT, CDR2 FQNNGV. This CDR3 reads CASSLVGQSTDTQYF. DNA for the CDR3: TGTGCCAGCAGCTTAGTTGGACAGAGCACAGATACGCAGTATTTT.

This clone has a handful of counts. The chain has TRBV14 and TRBJ1-2; perhaps TRBD1 as D (6 bases). Looked up from germline, CDR1 is SGHDN and CDR2 is FVKESK. Deletions cut 5 bases from V and 2 bases from J, with 9 bases between. CDR3 length equals 13 residues. The DNA for the CDR3 is TGTGCCAGCAGCGTAGGGACAAACTATGGCTACACCTTC. This encodes CASSVGTNYGYTF.

The rearrangement uses TRBV9 and TRBJ2-1; the match to TRBD1 covers 7 bases. CDR3 size: 13 residues. Trimming at V came to 3 bases and at J to 7 bases, leaving 4 bases not matched to a gene. CDR1 is SGDLS and CDR2 is YYNGEE in the germline V gene. In nucleotides, the CDR3 is TGTGCCAGCAGCGGACAGGGAAGTAATGAGCAGTTCTTC. Its translation is CASSGQGSNEQFF.

The genes are TRBV5-4 and TRBJ2-5; possibly TRBD2 for D (6 bases). Germline V lookup: CDR1 SGHNT, CDR2 YYREEE (reference sequence). The CDR3 is 14 residues long. The V gene lost 3 bases and the J gene lost 7 bases, with 16 bases spanning the gap. The CDR3 spells CASSSQTGGGTQYF. The CDR3 DNA reads TGTGCCAGCAGCTCCCAGACCGGGGGAGGGACCCAGTACTTC.

The chain recombines TRBV6-5 with TRBJ1-2; D might be TRBD1 (5 bases). Germline CDR1 MNHEY, CDR2 SVGAGI. Trimming took 6 bases from V and 4 from J, leaving 6 bases between them. This CDR3 has 11 residues. The CDR3 protein is CASSRVYGYTF. In DNA form, the CDR3 reads TGTGCCAGCAGCAGGGTCTATGGCTACACCTTC.

This clone was recorded only once. This rearrangement joins TRBV7-9 to TRBJ1-5; 7 nucleotides agree with TRBD1. With 5 bases clipped from V and 3 bases from J, the junction kept 10 bases outside the gene matches. This CDR3 region has 16 residues. In germline, CDR1 is SEHNR, CDR2 FQNEAQ (reference sequence). The CDR3 DNA reads TGTGCCAGCAGCGACGGACAGGCTCCCTCCAATCAGCCCCAGCATTTT. It encodes CASSDGQAPSNQPQHF.

This chain links TRBV9 with TRBJ2-3; D might be TRBD2 (5 bases). V was cut by 3 bases and J by 4 bases, with 15 bases left in between. The CDR3 spans 15 residues. The germline CDR1 and CDR2 sequences are SGDLS and YYNGEE. CDR3 nucleotides: TGTGCCAGCAGCGACGGACTGTTTCAGGCAGATACGCAGTATTTT. Protein product: CASSDGLFQADTQYF.

This chain links TRBV7-9 with TRBJ2-3, with 7 positions matching TRBD1. The germline V gene has CDR1 SEHNR and CDR2 FQNEAQ (reference sequence). V lost 6 bases, J lost 0 bases, and 3 bases stayed unmatched. The CDR3 length is 14 residues. CDR3 region: CASRRTGSTDTQYF. CDR3 DNA: TGTGCCAGCAGGCGGACAGGAAGCACAGATACGCAGTATTTT.

The genes are TRBV14 and TRBJ2-7, with D hard to call. The germline V gene has CDR1 SGHDN and CDR2 FVKESK. The ends were cut back, 0 bases at V and 2 bases at J, with 8 bases in the middle. The CDR3 contains 14 residues. The CDR3 sequence is CASSQDPQAYEQYF. The CDR3 DNA reads as TGTGCCAGCAGCCAAGATCCCCAGGCCTACGAGCAGTACTTC.

J is TRBJ1-5 and V is TRBV2, with D possibly matching TRBD1 (5 bases). CDR1 SNHLY and CDR2 FYNNEI come from the germline V gene. Trimming pared 9 bases from V and 4 bases from J, leaving 10 bases between. The CDR3 is made up of 12 amino acids. The CDR3 loop reads CASWGPNQPQHF. CDR3 DNA: TGTGCCAGTTGGGGCCCTAATCAGCCCCAGCATTTT.

In this sample, this clone turned up a few times. The CDR3 here is CASSPRGRQTQYF. The CDR3, as DNA: TGTGCCAGCAGCCCCAGGGGCCGACAGACCCAGTACTTC. The chain uses TRBV3-1 (or the pseudogene TRBV3-2) and TRBJ2-5; TRBD1 is a possible D gene (6 bases). This CDR3 comprises 13 residues. Germline values: CDR1 LGHDT, CDR2 YNNKEL (reference sequence). V was pared by 4 bases and J by 6 bases, with 12 bases between.

This chain links TRBV5-1 with TRBJ2-5; 7 nucleotides agree with TRBD2. The junction had 2 bases not matched to a gene; V was cut back by 1 base and J by 5 bases. Germline values: CDR1 SGHRS, CDR2 YFSETQ. This CDR3 comprises 13 residues. CDR3 in amino acids: CASSLLGGETQYF. The CDR3 DNA follows: TGCGCCAGCAGCTTGTTGGGGGGGGAGACCCAGTACTTC.

V and J are TRBV5-4 and TRBJ2-5; 7 bases match TRBD1. The CDR3 sequence is 16 residues long. The germline V gene has CDR1 SGHNT and CDR2 YYREEE (reference sequence). Germline trimming cut 0 bases from V and 0 bases from J; bases unmatched to any gene: 5. The CDR3 spells CASSLGAQGYQETQYF. Written as DNA, the CDR3 is TGTGCCAGCAGCTTGGGGGCACAGGGGTACCAAGAGACCCAGTACTTC.